This TCR beta chain appears in the sequencing data of a study of T cell repertoires in cytomegalovirus infection. The overall study: Both CMV infection and a matching HLA type were indicated by public TCR beta signatures. Study results and limitations: What dominated the ex vivo response were HLA-C-restricted CMV-specific TCR beta clonotypes.

This clonotype has ten or more counts. What it recognizes is unknown. TCRdb itself ran the reads through MiXCR, one entry per CDR3 protein. The sample has about 680,000 distinct CDR3 sequences, approximately 24% seen once. Sample: CD8+ T cells from PBMCs. The sequence was collected from a human donor in good health (CMV status not recorded). Some clones in this sample may be carry-over from other donors' samples.

The DNA for the CDR3 is TGTGCCAGCTCCGCTCACTATGGCTACACCTTC. Protein sequence: CASSAHYGYTF. The chain couples TRBV6-2 or TRBV6-3 to TRBJ1-2, with D unresolved. V gave up 8 bases and J gave up 3 bases, with 7 bases separating them. This CDR3 region has 11 residues. Germline V lookup: CDR1 MNHEY, CDR2 SVGEGT.